This record covers a single TCR beta chain. Its antigen is as yet unknown. All the people who gave samples were healthy bone marrow donors. Despite likely unrecorded immune exposures, the donors were nominally healthy at the time of sampling. Trimming took 4 bases from V and 4 from J, leaving 19 bases between them. Germline CDR1 reads KGHSY; CDR2 reads FQNENV. The CDR3 loop spans 16 amino acids. This sample is drawn from a study of cytomegalovirus exposure and HLA in healthy donors. This PCR relied on a set of 60 Vbeta primers and 13 Jbeta primers. This table comes from immunoSEQ multiplex PCR, and its TCRdb copy is limited to in-frame clones, with some not included. The sample records roughly 130,000 clones, under 90% being singletons. Overall study findings and caveats: For most TCR sequences rarity was the rule, although some public TCRs occurred in many donors. A later analysis appeared to link common viral pathogens to several of the most significant clusters.

The origin of this receptor is a man aged 18 to 35 in good health and CMV-seronegative. Sequenced input: PBMCs. This rearrangement joins TRBV16 to TRBJ1-1, with unresolved D. The CDR3 region has the DNA TGTGCCAGCAGCCCTCCCAAGTTACGGGGAAGCACTGAAGCTTTCTTT. Residues: CASSPPKLRGSTEAFF.